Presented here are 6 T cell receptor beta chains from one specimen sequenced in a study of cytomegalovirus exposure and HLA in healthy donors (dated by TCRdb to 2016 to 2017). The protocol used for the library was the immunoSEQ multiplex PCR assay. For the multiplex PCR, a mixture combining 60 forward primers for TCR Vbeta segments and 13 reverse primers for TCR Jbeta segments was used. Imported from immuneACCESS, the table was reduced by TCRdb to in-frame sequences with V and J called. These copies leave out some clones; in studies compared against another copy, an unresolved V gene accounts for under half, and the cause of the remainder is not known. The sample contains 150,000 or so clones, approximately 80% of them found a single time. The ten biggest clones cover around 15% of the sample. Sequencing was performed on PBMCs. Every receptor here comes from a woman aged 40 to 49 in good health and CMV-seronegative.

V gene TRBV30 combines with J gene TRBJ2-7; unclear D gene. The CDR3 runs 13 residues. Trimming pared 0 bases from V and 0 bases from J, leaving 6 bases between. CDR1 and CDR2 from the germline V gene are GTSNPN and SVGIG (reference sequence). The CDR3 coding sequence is TGTGCCTGGAGTGTACAGTACTCCTACGAGCAGTACTTC. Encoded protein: CAWSVQYSYEQYF.

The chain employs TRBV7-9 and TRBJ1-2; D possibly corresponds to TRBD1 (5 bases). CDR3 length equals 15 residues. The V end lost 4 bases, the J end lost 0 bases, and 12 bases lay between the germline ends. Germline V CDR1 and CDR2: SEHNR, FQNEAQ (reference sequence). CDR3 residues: CASSSIDRANYGYTF. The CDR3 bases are TGTGCCAGCAGCTCCATAGACAGAGCTAACTATGGCTACACCTTC.

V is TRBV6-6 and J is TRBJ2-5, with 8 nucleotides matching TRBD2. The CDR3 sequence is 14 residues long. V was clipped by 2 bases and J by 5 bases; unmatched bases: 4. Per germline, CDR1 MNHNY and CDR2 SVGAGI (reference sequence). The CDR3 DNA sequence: TGTGCCAGCAGTTACCGGGGGGGCGTCGAGACCCAGTACTTC. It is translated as CASSYRGGVETQYF.

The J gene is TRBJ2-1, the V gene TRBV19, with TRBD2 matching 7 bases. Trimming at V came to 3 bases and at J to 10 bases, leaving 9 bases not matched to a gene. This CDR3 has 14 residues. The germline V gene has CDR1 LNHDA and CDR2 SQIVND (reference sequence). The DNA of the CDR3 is TGTGCCAGTAGTATTATTGCGGGAGACGGCGAGCAGTTCTTC. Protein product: CASSIIAGDGEQFF. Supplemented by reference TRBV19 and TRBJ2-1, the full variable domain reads DGGITQSPKYLFRKEGQNVTLSCEQNLNHDAMYWYRQDPGQGLRLIYYSQIVNDFQKGDIAEGYSVSREKKESFPLTVTSAQKNPTAFYLCASSIIAGDGEQFFGPGTRLTVL.

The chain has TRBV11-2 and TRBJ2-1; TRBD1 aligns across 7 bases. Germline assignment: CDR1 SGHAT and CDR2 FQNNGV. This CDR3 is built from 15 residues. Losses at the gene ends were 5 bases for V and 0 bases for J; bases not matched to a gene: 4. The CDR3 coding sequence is TGTGCCAGCAGCCTACCAGGGGGCTCCTACAATGAGCAGTTCTTC. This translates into CASSLPGGSYNEQFF.

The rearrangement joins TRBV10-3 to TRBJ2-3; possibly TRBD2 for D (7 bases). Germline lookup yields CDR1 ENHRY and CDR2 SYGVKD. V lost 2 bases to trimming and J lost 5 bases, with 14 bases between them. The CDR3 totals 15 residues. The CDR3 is CAISEEGGQGDTQYF. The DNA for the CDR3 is TGTGCCATCAGTGAGGAGGGGGGGCAGGGAGATACGCAGTATTTT.